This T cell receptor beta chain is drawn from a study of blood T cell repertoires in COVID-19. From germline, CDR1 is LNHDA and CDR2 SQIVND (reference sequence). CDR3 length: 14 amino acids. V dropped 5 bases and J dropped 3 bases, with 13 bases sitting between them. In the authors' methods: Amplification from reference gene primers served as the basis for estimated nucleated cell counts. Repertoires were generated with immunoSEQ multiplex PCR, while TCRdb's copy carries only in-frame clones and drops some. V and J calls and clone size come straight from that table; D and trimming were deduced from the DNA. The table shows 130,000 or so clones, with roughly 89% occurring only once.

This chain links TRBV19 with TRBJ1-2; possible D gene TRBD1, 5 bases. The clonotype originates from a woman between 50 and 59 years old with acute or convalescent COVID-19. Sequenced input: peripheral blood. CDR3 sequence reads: CASSWEGWDYGYTF. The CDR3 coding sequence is TGTGCCAGTAGTTGGGAGGGGTGGGACTATGGCTACACCTTC.